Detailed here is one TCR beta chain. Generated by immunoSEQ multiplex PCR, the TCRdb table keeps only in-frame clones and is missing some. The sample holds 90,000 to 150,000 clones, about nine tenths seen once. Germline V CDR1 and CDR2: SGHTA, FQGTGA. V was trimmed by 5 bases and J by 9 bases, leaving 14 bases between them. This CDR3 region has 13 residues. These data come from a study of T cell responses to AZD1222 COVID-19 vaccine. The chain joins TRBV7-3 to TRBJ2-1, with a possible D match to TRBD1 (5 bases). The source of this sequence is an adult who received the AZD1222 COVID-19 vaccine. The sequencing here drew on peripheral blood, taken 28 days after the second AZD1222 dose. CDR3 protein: CASSLTGVTEQFF. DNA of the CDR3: TGTGCCAGCAGCCTCACAGGAGTGACTGAGCAGTTCTTC.